These 9 T cell receptor beta chains were all obtained from the same sample, sequenced in a study of OX40 agonist ivuxolimab in advanced cancers. Method: immunoSEQ multiplex PCR; TCRdb's copy keeps in-frame clones and lacks some. This sample carries 30,000 to 45,000 clones, 85% to 90% of them seen once, and the ten largest clones take approximately 2.4%. The specimen was CD4+ or CD8+ T cells sorted from blood, collected in a trial of the OX40 agonist ivuxolimab. The receptor source for this set is an adult with an advanced solid tumor such as melanoma, head and neck, liver or kidney cancer.

The chain recombines TRBV5-6 with TRBJ2-7, with 7 bases that match TRBD1. This CDR3 spans 16 amino acids. Germline V gives CDR1 SGHDT, CDR2 YYEEEE. V was clipped by 3 bases and J by 2 bases; unmatched bases: 11. The DNA for the CDR3 is TGTGCCAGCAGCTCGATAACAGGGGAGACAACCTACGAGCAGTACTTC. This sequence encodes CASSSITGETTYEQYF. Filled out from reference TRBV5-6 and TRBJ2-7, the complete variable domain reads DAGVTQSPTHLIKTRGQQVTLRCSPKSGHDTVSWYQQALGQGPQFIFQYYEEEERQRGNFPDRFSGHQFPNYSSELNVNALLLGDSALYLCASSSITGETTYEQYFGPGTRLTVT.

The CDR3 sequence is CASSYRAPDGYTF. The CDR3 DNA is TGTGCCAGCAGCTATCGGGCTCCTGATGGCTACACCTTC. This chain connects TRBV11-2 to TRBJ1-2; unclear D gene. CDR1 is SGHAT, CDR2 FQNNGV, per germline. The length of the CDR3 is 13 residues. V was trimmed by 4 bases and J by 6 bases, leaving 12 bases between them.

The chain uses TRBV18 and TRBJ2-3, with D possibly being TRBD1 (6 bases). The CDR3 has 14 residues. The germline V gene encodes CDR1 KGHSH and CDR2 LQKENI. V shed 6 bases and J shed 1 base, with 11 bases lying between them. The CDR3 DNA follows: TGTGCCAGCTCTCCTAGACAGGGCACAGATACGCAGTATTTT. This sequence encodes CASSPRQGTDTQYF.

The CDR3 sequence: CASSYFRDRGYEQYF. DNA for the CDR3: TGTGCCAGCAGTTATTTTAGGGACAGGGGATACGAGCAGTACTTC. The V call is TRBV5-5, the J call TRBJ2-7; 10 nucleotides agree with TRBD1. This CDR3 is 15 amino acids long. The germline gives CDR1 SGHKS, CDR2 YYEKEE (reference sequence). The J segment lost 4 bases and the V segment lost 5 bases, leaving 9 bases of the junction unmatched. Variable domain in full (rest from reference TRBV5-5 and TRBJ2-7): DAGVTQSPTHLIKTRGQQVTLRCSPISGHKSVSWYQQVLGQGPQFIFQYYEKEERGRGNFPDRFSARQFPNYSSELNVNALLLGDSALYLCASSYFRDRGYEQYFGPGTRLTVT.

The genes are TRBV7-2 and TRBJ2-3, with TRBD2 identical over 10 bases. CDR3 length: 15 amino acids. From germline, CDR1 is SGHTA and CDR2 FQGNSA. The V segment lost 6 bases and the J segment 5 bases; nucleotides outside the gene matches: 8. The CDR3 here is CASRILAGGGDTQYF. The CDR3 DNA is TGTGCCAGCAGGATCTTAGCGGGGGGTGGAGATACGCAGTATTTT.

The CDR3 DNA reads as TGCGCCAGCAGCTTATCAGGGGGCGCCGGCAATGAGCAGTTCTTC. This encodes CASSLSGGAGNEQFF. V usage is TRBV5-1 and J usage is TRBJ2-1; 8 bases map to TRBD1. This CDR3 region has 15 residues. The ends lost 2 bases at V and 6 bases at J; junction bases unmatched: 7. Germline V gene data show CDR1 as SGHRS and CDR2 as YFSETQ.

V is TRBV7-2 and J is TRBJ2-5, with TRBD2 as a possible D gene (7 bases). With 7 bases removed from V and 6 bases from J, the gap between germline ends came to 21 bases. Germline CDR1 and CDR2: SGHTA and FQGNSA. This CDR3 is built from 15 residues. The CDR3 reads CASTIGGGTLKTQYF. The CDR3 nucleotides read TGTGCCAGCACCATAGGGGGGGGAACCCTCAAGACCCAGTACTTC.

The CDR3 DNA sequence: TGCGCCAGCAGCGGCGGGACCATGAACACTGAAGCTTTCTTT. Amino acids: CASSGGTMNTEAFF. The chain recombines TRBV5-1 with TRBJ1-1, with TRBD1 as a possible D gene (5 bases). The CDR3 consists of 14 residues. V lost 4 bases and J 0 bases, leaving 10 bases between the germline ends. Germline V gene data show CDR1 as SGHRS and CDR2 as YFSETQ.

The rearrangement joins TRBV5-4 to TRBJ2-1; D call uncertain. Per the germline V gene, CDR1 is SGHNT and CDR2 is YYREEE (reference sequence). CDR3 size: 15 residues. Trimming removed 4 bases from V and 9 bases from J, with 20 bases in between. The CDR3 DNA reads TGTGCCAGCAGCGGAAGAGGTGTCGGAGTGGGTGAGCAGTTCTTC. This gives the protein CASSGRGVGVGEQFF.